This entry describes one TCR beta chain. The source of the sample is a study of OX40 agonist ivuxolimab in advanced cancers. Using immunoSEQ multiplex PCR, the repertoire was profiled, and TCRdb retains in-frame clones only, with some absent. The profile shows about 44,000 clones, 85% to 95% of them singletons. The specimen was CD4+ or CD8+ T cells sorted from blood, collected in a trial of the OX40 agonist ivuxolimab. This TCR derives from an adult with an advanced solid tumor such as melanoma, head and neck, liver or kidney cancer.

CDR3 sequence reads: CASSTHRYGYTF. CDR3 sequence (DNA): TGTGCCAGCAGTACGCACCGATATGGCTACACCTTC. This chain joins TRBV6-5 and TRBJ1-2; D gene ambiguous. Trimming stripped 5 bases from V and 5 bases from J, with 9 bases between. CDR1 is MNHEY and CDR2 is SVGAGI in the germline V gene. The CDR3 consists of 12 residues.